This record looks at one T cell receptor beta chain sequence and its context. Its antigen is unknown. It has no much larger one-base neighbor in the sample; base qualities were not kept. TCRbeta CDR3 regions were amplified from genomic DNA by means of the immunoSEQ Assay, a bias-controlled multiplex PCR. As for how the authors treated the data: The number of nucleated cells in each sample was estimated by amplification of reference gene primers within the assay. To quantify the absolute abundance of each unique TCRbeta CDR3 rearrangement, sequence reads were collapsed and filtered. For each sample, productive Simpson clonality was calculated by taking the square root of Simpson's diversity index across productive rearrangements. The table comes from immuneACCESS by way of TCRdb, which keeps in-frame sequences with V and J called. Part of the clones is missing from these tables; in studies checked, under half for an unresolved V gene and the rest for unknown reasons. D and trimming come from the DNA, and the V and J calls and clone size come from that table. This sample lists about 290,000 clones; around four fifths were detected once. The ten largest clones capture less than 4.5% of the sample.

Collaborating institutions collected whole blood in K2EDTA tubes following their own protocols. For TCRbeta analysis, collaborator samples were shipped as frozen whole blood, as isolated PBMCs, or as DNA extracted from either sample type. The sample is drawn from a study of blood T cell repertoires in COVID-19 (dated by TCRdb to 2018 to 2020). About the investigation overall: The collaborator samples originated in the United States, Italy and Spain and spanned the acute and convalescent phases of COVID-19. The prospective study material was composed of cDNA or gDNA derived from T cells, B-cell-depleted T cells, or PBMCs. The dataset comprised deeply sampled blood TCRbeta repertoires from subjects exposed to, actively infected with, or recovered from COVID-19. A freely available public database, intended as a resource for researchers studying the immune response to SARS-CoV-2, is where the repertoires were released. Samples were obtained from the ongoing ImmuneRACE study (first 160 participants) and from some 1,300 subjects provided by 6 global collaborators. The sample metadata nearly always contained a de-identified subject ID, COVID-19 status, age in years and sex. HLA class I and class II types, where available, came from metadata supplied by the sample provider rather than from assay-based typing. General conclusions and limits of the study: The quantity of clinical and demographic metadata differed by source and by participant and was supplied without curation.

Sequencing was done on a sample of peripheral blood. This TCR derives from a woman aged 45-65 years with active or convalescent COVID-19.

The CDR3: CASSPPIEREGLIIGTDTQYF. Read as DNA, the sequence is TGTGCCAGCAGCCCCCCAATAGAGCGGGAGGGCCTTATTATCGGCACAGATACGCAGTATTTT. The V and J genes are TRBV9 and TRBJ2-3; 10 central bases correspond to TRBD2. From its cysteine to its phenylalanine, the CDR3 spans 21 amino acids. Only CDR3 DNA remains: 63 bases, in frame from the first base. Per the germline V gene, SGDLS is the CDR1 and YYNGEE is the CDR2. V lost 4 bases and J lost 1 base, and the count of bases not matched to a germline gene is 21.